These T cell receptor beta chains were read from a single sample in a study of T cell responses to AZD1222 COVID-19 vaccine. Using immunoSEQ multiplex PCR, the repertoire was profiled, and TCRdb retains in-frame clones only, with some absent. The repertoire holds 70,000 to 95,000 clones, with 88% as singletons. Sequenced here: peripheral blood, sampled on day 0 of MenACWY control vaccination. All receptors derive from an adult in good health. The CDR3 runs from the conserved cysteine through the conserved F or W. The D gene is left open where the match is weak. Expanded clones are given a class, and other clones once, few, many or no size at all.

clone_size,j_call,cdr3_length,d_call,v_call,cdr3_aa,cdr3_nt
once,TRBJ1-1,16,-,TRBV3-1/TRBV3-2,CASSQDQKGIATEAFF,TGTGCCAGCAGCCAAGATCAGAAGGGGATAGCGACTGAAGCTTTCTTT
-,TRBJ2-7,12,-,TRBV12-3/TRBV12-4,CASSLRPYEQYF,TGTGCCAGCAGTTTAAGGCCCTACGAGCAGTACTTC
-,TRBJ2-3,12,-,TRBV24-1,CATSDFSDTQYF,TGTGCCACCAGTGATTTCTCGGATACGCAGTATTTT
-,TRBJ1-4,14,-,TRBV28,CASSSPLQSKKLFF,TGTGCCAGCAGTTCTCCCTTACAGTCGAAAAAACTGTTTTTT
-,TRBJ1-2,17,-,TRBV4-3,CASSQSLGGRLNYGYTF,TGCGCCAGCAGCCAAAGCCTAGGCGGGCGTCTTAACTATGGCTACACCTTC
-,TRBJ1-2,15,TRBD1,TRBV9,CASSVGSDRVLGYTF,TGTGCCAGCAGCGTGGGGTCCGACAGGGTCCTGGGCTACACCTTC
-,TRBJ2-2,16,TRBD1,TRBV3-1/TRBV3-2,CASSLWDRADTGELFF,TGTGCCAGCAGCCTTTGGGACAGGGCCGACACCGGGGAGCTGTTTTTT
-,TRBJ2-7,12,-,TRBV28,CASSQRQMVQSF,TGTGCCAGCAGTCAACGACAGATGGTGCAATCTTTC
-,TRBJ2-5,15,-,TRBV4-3,CASSHADRIQETQYF,TGCGCCAGCAGCCACGCGGACAGAATACAAGAGACCCAGTACTTC
-,TRBJ2-5,16,TRBD2,TRBV6-5,CASSYSGLADQETQYF,TGTGCCAGCAGTTACTCCGGACTAGCGGACCAAGAGACCCAGTACTTC
-,TRBJ2-2,14,-,TRBV19,CASSQKGDTGELFF,TGTGCCAGTAGTCAGAAGGGGGACACCGGGGAGCTGTTTTTT
-,TRBJ2-3,17,TRBD2,TRBV4-3,CASSQDASGLSTDTQYF,TGCGCCAGCAGCCAAGATGCTAGCGGCCTAAGCACAGATACGCAGTATTTT
-,TRBJ2-7,15,-,TRBV28,CASSLVGRASYEQYF,TGTGCCAGCAGTTTGGTGGGACGAGCCTCCTACGAGCAGTACTTC
-,TRBJ1-1,15,-,TRBV6-5,CASRGQRRGAPEAFF,TGTGCCAGCAGGGGGCAGCGCAGGGGCGCGCCTGAAGCTTTCTTT
-,TRBJ2-5,15,-,TRBV7-2,CASSLGAGGTETQYF,TGTGCCAGCAGCTTAGGGGCAGGGGGGACAGAGACCCAGTACTTC
few,TRBJ1-5,14,-,TRBV19,CASSDLEGGQPQHF,TGTGCCAGTAGTGACCTTGAGGGCGGTCAGCCCCAGCATTTT
-,TRBJ1-5,13,-,TRBV19,CASSMGLGQPQHF,TGTGCCAGTAGTATGGGGCTGGGTCAGCCCCAGCATTTT